This paragraph reports one T cell receptor beta chain. The data were produced by immunoSEQ multiplex PCR, yet TCRdb's version contains in-frame clones alone and is incomplete. The sample holds over 100,000 clones, approximately 93% seen once. Per the germline V gene, CDR1 is SGDLS and CDR2 is YYNGEE. There are 19 residues in the CDR3. The V and J ends lost 0 bases and 1 base, in that order; junction bases with no gene match: 7. These data originate in a study of T cell responses to AZD1222 COVID-19 vaccine. This chain joins TRBV9 and TRBJ2-3, with TRBD2 matching 14 bases. This material consisted of peripheral blood, taken on day 0 of AZD1222 vaccination. The clonotype was recovered from an adult in good health. As DNA, the CDR3 is TGTGCCAGCAGCGTAGGTGGAGGGACTAGCGGGGGCCGCACAGATACGCAGTATTTT. Translated, it gives CASSVGGGTSGGRTDTQYF.